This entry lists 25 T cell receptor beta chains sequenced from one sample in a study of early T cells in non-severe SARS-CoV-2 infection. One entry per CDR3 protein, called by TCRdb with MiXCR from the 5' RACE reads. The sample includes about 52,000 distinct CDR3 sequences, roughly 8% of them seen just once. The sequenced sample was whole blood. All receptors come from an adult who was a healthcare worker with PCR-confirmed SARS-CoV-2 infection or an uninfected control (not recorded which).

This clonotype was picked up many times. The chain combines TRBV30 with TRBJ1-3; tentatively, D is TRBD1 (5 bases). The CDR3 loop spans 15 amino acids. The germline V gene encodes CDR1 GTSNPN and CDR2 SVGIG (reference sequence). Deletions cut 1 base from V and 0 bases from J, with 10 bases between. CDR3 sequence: CAWSARDYSGNTIYF. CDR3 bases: TGTGCCTGGAGTGCCAGGGACTACTCTGGAAACACCATATATTTT. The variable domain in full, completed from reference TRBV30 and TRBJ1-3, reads SQTIHQWPATLVQPVGSPLSLECTVEGTSNPNLYWYRQAAGRGLQLLFYSVGIGQISSEVPQNLSASRPQDRQFILSSKKLLLSDSGFYLCAWSARDYSGNTIYFGEGSWLTVV.

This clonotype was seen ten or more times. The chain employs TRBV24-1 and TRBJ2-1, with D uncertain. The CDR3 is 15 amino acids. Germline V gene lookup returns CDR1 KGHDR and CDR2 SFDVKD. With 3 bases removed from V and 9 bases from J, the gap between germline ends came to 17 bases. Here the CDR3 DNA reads TGTGCCACCAGTGATAAAACCGGGCCTCTCACTGAGCAGTTCTTC. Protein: CATSDKTGPLTEQFF.

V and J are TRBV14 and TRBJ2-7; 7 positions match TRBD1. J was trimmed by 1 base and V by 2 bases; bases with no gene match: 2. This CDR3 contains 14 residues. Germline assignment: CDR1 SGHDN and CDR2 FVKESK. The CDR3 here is CASSQLGQSYEQYF. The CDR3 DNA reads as TGTGCCAGCAGCCAACTGGGACAGTCCTACGAGCAGTACTTC.

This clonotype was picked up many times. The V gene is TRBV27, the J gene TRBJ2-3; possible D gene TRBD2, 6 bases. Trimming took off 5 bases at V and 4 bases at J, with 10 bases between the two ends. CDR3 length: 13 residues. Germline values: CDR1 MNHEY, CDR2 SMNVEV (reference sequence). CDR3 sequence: CASSAGSADTQYF. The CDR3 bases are TGTGCCAGCAGTGCGGGATCTGCAGATACGCAGTATTTT.

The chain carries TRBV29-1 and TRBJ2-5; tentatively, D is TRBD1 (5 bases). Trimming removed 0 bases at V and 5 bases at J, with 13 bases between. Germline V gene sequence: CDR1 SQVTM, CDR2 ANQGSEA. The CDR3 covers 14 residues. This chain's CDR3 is CSVEDGRGLETQYF. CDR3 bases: TGCAGCGTTGAAGATGGAAGGGGCCTGGAGACCCAGTACTTC.

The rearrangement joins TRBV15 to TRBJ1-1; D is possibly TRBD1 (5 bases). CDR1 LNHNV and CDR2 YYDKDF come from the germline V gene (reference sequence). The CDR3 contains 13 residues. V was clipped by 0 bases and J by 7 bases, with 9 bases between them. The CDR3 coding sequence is TGTGCCACCAGCAGAGATCGGGGGGATGAAGCTTTCTTT. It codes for CATSRDRGDEAFF.

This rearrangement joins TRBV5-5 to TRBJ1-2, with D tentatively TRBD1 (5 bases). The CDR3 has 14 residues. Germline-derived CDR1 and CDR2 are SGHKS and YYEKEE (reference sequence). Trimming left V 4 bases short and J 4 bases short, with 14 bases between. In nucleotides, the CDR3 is TGTGCCAGCAGCCCTAGGGACCAACGCTATGGCTACACCTTC. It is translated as CASSPRDQRYGYTF.

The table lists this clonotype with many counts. CDR3 sequence (DNA): TGTGCCAGCAGCCCAGCGGCCTATAATTCACCCCTCCACTTT. Protein: CASSPAAYNSPLHF. This rearrangement joins TRBV11-2 to TRBJ1-6; D not certain. CDR3 size: 14 residues. Looked up from germline, CDR1 is SGHAT and CDR2 is FQNNGV. The V gene lost 5 bases and the J gene lost 2 bases, with 7 bases spanning the gap.

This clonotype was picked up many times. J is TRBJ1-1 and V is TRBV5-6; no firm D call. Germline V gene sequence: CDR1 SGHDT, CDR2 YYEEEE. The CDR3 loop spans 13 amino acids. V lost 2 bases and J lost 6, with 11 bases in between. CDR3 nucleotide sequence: TGTGCCAGCAGCTTCCTTCCCGGGGCTGAAGCTTTCTTT. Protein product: CASSFLPGAEAFF.

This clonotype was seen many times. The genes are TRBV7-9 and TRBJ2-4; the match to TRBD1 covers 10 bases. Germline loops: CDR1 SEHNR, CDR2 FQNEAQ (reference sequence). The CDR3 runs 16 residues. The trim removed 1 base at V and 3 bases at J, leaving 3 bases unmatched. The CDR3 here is CASSLVGTGDKNIQYF. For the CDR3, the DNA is TGTGCCAGCAGCTTAGTTGGGACAGGGGACAAAAACATTCAGTACTTC.

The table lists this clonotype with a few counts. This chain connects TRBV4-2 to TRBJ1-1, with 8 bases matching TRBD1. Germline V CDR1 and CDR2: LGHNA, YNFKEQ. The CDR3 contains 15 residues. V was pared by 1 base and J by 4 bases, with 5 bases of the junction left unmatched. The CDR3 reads CASSQVRGLSTEAFF. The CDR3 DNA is TGTGCCAGCAGCCAAGTCAGGGGGCTGAGCACTGAAGCTTTCTTT.

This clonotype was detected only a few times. CDR3 residues: CASSRLLGQGAKTEAFF. CDR3 bases: TGTGCCAGCAGTCGACTCCTGGGACAGGGGGCGAAGACTGAAGCTTTCTTT. This chain connects TRBV14 to TRBJ1-1; 12 bases fit TRBD1. With V trimmed by 6 bases and J by 5 bases, 13 bases remained unmatched. The CDR3 loop spans 17 amino acids. CDR1 is SGHDN and CDR2 is FVKESK in the germline V gene.

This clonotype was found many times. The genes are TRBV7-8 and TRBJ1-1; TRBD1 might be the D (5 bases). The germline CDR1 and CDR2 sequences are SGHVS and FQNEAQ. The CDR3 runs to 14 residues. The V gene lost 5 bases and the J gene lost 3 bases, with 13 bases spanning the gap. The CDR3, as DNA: TGTGCCAGCAGCCGCCGGGCAGGGCACACTGAAGCTTTCTTT. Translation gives CASSRRAGHTEAFF.

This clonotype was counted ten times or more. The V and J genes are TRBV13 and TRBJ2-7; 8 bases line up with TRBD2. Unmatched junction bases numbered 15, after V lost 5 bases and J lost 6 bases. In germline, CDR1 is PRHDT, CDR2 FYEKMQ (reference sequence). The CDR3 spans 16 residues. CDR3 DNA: TGTGCCAGCAGCGGGAAGAGAGCGGGAGCAGGCCCCGAGCAGTACTTC. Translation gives CASSGKRAGAGPEQYF. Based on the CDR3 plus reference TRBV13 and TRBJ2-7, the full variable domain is AAGVIQSPRHLIKEKRETATLKCYPIPRHDTVYWYQQGPGQDPQFLISFYEKMQSDKGSIPDRFSAQQFSDYHSELNMSSLELGDSALYFCASSGKRAGAGPEQYFGPGTRLTVT.

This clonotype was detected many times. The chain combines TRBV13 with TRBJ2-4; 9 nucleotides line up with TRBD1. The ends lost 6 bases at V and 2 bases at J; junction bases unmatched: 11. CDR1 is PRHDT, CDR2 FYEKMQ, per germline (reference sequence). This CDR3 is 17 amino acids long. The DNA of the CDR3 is TGTGCCAGCAGTCCCAGACCTACAGGGGGCTCCAAAAACATTCAGTACTTC. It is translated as CASSPRPTGGSKNIQYF.

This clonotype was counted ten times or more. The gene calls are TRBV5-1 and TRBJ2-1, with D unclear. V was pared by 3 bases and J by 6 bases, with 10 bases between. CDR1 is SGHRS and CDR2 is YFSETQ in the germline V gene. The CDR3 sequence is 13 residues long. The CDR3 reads CASSSRPPNEQFF. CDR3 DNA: TGCGCCAGCAGCTCCCGACCTCCCAATGAGCAGTTCTTC.

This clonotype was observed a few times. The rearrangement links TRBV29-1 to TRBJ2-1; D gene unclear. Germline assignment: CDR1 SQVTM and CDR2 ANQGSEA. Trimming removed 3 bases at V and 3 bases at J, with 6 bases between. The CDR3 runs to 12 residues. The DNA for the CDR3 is TGCAGCGTTGAGGGGATCTACAATGAGCAGTTCTTC. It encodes CSVEGIYNEQFF.

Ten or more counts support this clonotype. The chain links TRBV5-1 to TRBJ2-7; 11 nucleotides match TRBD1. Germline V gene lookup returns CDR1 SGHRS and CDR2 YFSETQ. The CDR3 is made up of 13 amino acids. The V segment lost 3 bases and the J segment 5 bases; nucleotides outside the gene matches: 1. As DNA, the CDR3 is TGCGCCAGCAGCTGGACAGGGGGCCACGAGCAGTACTTC. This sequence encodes CASSWTGGHEQYF.

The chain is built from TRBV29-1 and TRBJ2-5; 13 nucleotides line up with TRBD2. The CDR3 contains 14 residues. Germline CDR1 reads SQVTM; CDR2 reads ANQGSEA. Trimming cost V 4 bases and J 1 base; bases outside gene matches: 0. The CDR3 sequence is CSVGLAGGQETQYF. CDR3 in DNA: TGCAGCGTTGGACTAGCGGGGGGCCAAGAGACCCAGTACTTC.

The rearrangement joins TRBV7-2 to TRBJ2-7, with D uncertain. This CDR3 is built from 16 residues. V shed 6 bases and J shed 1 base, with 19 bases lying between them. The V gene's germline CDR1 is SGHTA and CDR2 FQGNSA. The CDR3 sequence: CASSSTRASASYEQYF. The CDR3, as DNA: TGTGCCAGCAGTTCTACCCGGGCCTCTGCGTCCTACGAGCAGTACTTC.

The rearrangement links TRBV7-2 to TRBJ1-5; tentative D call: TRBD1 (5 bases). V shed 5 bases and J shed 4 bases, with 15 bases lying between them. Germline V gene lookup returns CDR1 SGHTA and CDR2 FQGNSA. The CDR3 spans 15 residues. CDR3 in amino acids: CASSPRQLINQPQHF. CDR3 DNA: TGTGCCAGCAGCCCTCGACAGCTAATTAATCAGCCCCAGCATTTT.

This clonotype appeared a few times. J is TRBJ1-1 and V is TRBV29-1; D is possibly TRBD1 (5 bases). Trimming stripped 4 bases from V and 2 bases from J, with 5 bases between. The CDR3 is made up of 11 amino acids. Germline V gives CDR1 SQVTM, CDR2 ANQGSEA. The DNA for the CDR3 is TGCAGCGTTGGGGACAACACTGAAGCTTTCTTT. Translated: CSVGDNTEAFF.

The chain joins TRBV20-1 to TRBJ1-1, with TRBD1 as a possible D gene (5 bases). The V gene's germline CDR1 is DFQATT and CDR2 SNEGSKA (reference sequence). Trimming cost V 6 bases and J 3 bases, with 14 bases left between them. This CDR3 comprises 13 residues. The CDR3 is CSASAGGDTEAFF. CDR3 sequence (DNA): TGCAGTGCGAGCGCGGGGGGAGACACTGAAGCTTTCTTT.

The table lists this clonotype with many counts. The CDR3 nucleotides read TGTGCCAGCTCACCAAGCGGTAGCCACACTAACTATGGCTACACCTTC. It codes for CASSPSGSHTNYGYTF. V gene TRBV18 combines with J gene TRBJ1-2, with D unclear. This CDR3 is built from 16 residues. Trimming removed 2 bases from V and 0 bases from J, with 13 bases in between. The germline gives CDR1 KGHSH, CDR2 LQKENI. Using reference TRBV18 and TRBJ1-2 for the parts outside the CDR3, the full variable domain is NAGVMQNPRHLVRRRGQEARLRCSPMKGHSHVYWYRQLPEEGLKFMVYLQKENIIDESGMPKERFSAEFPKEGPSILRIQQVVRGDSAAYFCASSPSGSHTNYGYTFGSGTRLTVV.

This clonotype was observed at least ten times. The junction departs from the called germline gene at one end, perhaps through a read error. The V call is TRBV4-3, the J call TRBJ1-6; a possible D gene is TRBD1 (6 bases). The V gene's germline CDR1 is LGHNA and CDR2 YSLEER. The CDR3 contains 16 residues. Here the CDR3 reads CASRQGTGQDNSPLHF. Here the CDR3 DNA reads TGCGCCAGCAGGCAAGGAACAGGGCAAGACAATTCACCCCTCCACTTT.